This entry is about one TCR beta chain. What antigen it recognizes has not been identified. No per-base quality is available; no much larger clone lies one base away. This sample was included in a study of blood T cell repertoires in COVID-19 (dated by TCRdb to the early 2020s). Context from the whole study: Samples from collaborators originated in the United States, Italy and Spain and spanned both the acute and convalescent phases of COVID-19. Where available, HLA class I and class II types were obtained from metadata supplied by the sample provider rather than from assay-based typing. The material from the prospective study consisted of cDNA or gDNA derived from T cells, B-cell-depleted T cells, or PBMCs. The repertoires were made available in a free public database intended to serve as a resource for research on the immune response to SARS-CoV-2. Subjects who had been exposed to COVID-19, were actively infected with it, or had recovered from it provided the deeply sampled blood TCRbeta repertoires that made up the dataset. Samples came from the ongoing ImmuneRACE study (first 160 participants) plus 1,254 subjects from 6 global collaborators. Nearly every sample came with metadata listing a de-identified subject ID, COVID-19 status, age in years and sex. Findings and caveats that apply to the study as a whole: Clinical and demographic metadata were provided uncurated, with the amount varying by source and participant.

The immunoSEQ Assay, a bias-controlled multiplex PCR, was used to amplify TCRbeta CDR3 regions from genomic DNA. As for the authors' bioinformatics: The number of nucleated cells in each sample was estimated from the amplification of reference gene primers within the assay. Sequence reads were collapsed and filtered to measure the absolute abundance of every unique TCRbeta CDR3 rearrangement. Productive Simpson clonality was computed per sample as the square root of Simpson's diversity index over productive rearrangements. Not all clones reach the TCRdb copy of this immuneACCESS table, which keeps in-frame sequences only. Checked studies attribute under half of the gap to unresolved V genes and leave the rest unexplained. The V and J calls and the clone size are those of that table, but D and trimming were determined from the DNA. A total of hundreds of thousands of clones appear in this sample, just under 90% of them only once. Jointly, the top ten make up more than 9% of the sample.

Between the V and J ends, shortened by 1 base and 2 bases respectively, the junction contains 18 bases. The cysteine opens and the phenylalanine closes a CDR3 of 18 amino acids. Just the 54-base CDR3 DNA is kept, in frame starting at base 1. CDR1 SGHVS and CDR2 FNYEAQ are derived from the germline V gene. Participants in the prospective study were enrolled through a virtual design, were aged about 18 to 90 years, and lived in 24 United States geographic areas. In the prospective study, cohorts were assigned on the basis of participant-reported clinical history obtained from a screening survey and a study questionnaire. Recovered participants in ImmuneRACE Cohort 3 were defined by two consecutive negative NP/OP PCR tests, clearance by a healthcare professional, or resolution of symptoms. Mobile phlebotomists in the prospective study collected whole blood, serum and a nasopharyngeal or oropharyngeal swab from every participant. Participants in the prospective study had the option to provide additional blood draws and questionnaires over an approximately 2-month period. Blood samples from the prospective study were shipped frozen or at room temperature prior to DNA extraction.

Recombination linked TRBV7-6 to TRBJ1-5, with an unclear D gene assignment. Sequencing was performed on PBMCs or T cells enriched from blood (not recorded which). The receptor's source is a woman in her twenties or thirties who had recovered from COVID-19. The bases read TGTGCCAGCAGCTTAGATTCCAAGTGGGAGAGGGGCAATCAGCCCCAGCATTTT. The encoded protein is CASSLDSKWERGNQPQHF.